This TCR beta chain was observed in a study of blood T cell repertoires in COVID-19. Sequencing was performed with immunoSEQ multiplex PCR; in TCRdb, only in-frame clones are kept and a portion is missing. The repertoire consists of 250,000 to 400,000 clones, with under 90% occurring once and the leading ten covering 2.5% to 3%. Trimming stripped 3 bases from V and 1 base from J, with 6 bases between. The CDR3 runs 13 residues. Germline V lookup: CDR1 SGHAT, CDR2 FQNNGV. The receptor's source is a woman in her 30s with COVID-19, enrolled during active disease. The V call is TRBV11-2, the J call TRBJ1-1, with D uncertain. Sequenced material: peripheral blood. CDR3 DNA sequence: TGTGCCAGCAGCTTGAACAAGAACACTGAAGCTTTCTTT. This sequence encodes CASSLNKNTEAFF.